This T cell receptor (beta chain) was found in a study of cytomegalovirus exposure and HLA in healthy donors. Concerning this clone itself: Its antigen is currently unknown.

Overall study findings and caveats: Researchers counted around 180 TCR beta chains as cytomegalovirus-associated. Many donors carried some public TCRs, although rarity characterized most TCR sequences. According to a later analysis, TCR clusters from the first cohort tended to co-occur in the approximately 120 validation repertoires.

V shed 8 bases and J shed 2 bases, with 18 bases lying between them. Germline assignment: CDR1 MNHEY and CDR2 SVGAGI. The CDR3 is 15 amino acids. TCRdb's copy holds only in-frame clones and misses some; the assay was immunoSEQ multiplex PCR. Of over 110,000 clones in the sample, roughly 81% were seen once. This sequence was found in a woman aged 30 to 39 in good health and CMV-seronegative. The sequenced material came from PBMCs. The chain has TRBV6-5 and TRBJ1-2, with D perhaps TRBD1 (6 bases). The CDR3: CASFSRGALNYGYTF. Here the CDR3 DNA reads TGTGCCAGCTTCTCCCGGGGGGCGCTGAACTATGGCTACACCTTC.